This record looks at one T cell receptor beta chain sequence and its context. Its antigen remains unknown. The PCR had 60 Vbeta and 13 Jbeta primers. Original methodology: Later work found around 80 million unique TCR beta chains, with some 11 million shared. Profiled with immunoSEQ multiplex PCR; TCRdb holds only in-frame clones, not every one. V and J calls and clone size are copied from that table; D and trimming were computed from the DNA. The data show 110,000 to 150,000 clones, approximately 80% seen once. This entry comes from a study of cytomegalovirus exposure and HLA in healthy donors. Broader study findings: The authors listed 150 to 200 TCR beta chains as cytomegalovirus-associated. Certain sequence variants were highly shared and formed a cluster, and this cluster was likely a sequencing artifact. Despite most TCR sequences being rare, some public TCRs occurred in many donors.

The length of the CDR3 is 14 residues. Germline V gene sequence: CDR1 SGHRS, CDR2 YFSETQ. The V segment lost 1 base and the J segment 0 bases; nucleotides outside the gene matches: 1. Sequencing was done on a sample of PBMCs. This chain links TRBV5-1 with TRBJ2-7; TRBD1 agrees at 7 bases. The source is a male donor in good health and CMV-seronegative. The CDR3 nucleotides are TGCGCCAGCAGCTTGCGGGACAGCTCCTACGAGCAGTACTTC. The encoded protein is CASSLRDSSYEQYF.